This T cell receptor beta chain was sequenced in a study of OX40 agonist ivuxolimab in advanced cancers. Points from the study as a whole: Partly responding patients at 0.1-3.0 mg/kg showed some of the smallest clonal expansion.

Notes on this clone: Its antigen is unknown.

Germline loops: CDR1 MNHNY, CDR2 SVGAGI (reference sequence). This CDR3 spans 16 amino acids. V lost 2 bases, J lost 1 base, and 7 bases stayed unmatched. Only in-frame clones appear in the TCRdb table, and some are missing; sequencing was by immunoSEQ multiplex PCR. The sample includes about 91,000 clones, around four fifths of them seen just once. The chain is built from TRBV6-6 and TRBJ1-1, with 7 bases aligning to TRBD1. This receptor was taken from an adult with an advanced solid tumor such as melanoma, head and neck, liver or kidney cancer. Here the sequenced sample was CD4+ or CD8+ T cells sorted from blood, taken in a trial of the OX40 agonist ivuxolimab. CDR3 nucleotide sequence: TGTGCCAGCAGTTACCGCCGGGACAGATCGAACACTGAAGCTTTCTTT. This codes for CASSYRRDRSNTEAFF.